Presented here are 14 T cell receptor beta chains from one specimen sequenced in a study of shared clonotypes between healthy human individuals. Repertoires were generated with immunoSEQ multiplex PCR, while TCRdb's copy carries only in-frame clones and drops some. The sample shows a few hundred thousand clones, less than 75% of them seen only once. Sequencing was performed on memory CD4+ T cells sorted from blood. Specified subset: CD45RA-negative fraction. These TCRs come from a man aged 30 to 39 in good health.

This chain's CDR3 is CASSFSGGHYNEQFF. CDR3 nucleotides: TGTGCCAGCAGTTTTTCAGGGGGCCACTACAATGAGCAGTTCTTC. V is TRBV28 and J is TRBJ2-1, with TRBD1 identical over 8 bases. V lost 3 bases and J lost 3; bases outside the gene matches: 4. The germline CDR1 and CDR2 sequences are MDHEN and SYDVKM. The CDR3 is 15 amino acids.

This clone was seen more than once but under ten times. The CDR3 protein is CASSFVRRARGETQYF. DNA of the CDR3: TGTGCCAGCAGCTTCGTAAGAAGGGCCCGGGGGGAGACCCAGTACTTC. V usage is TRBV7-9 and J usage is TRBJ2-5; perhaps TRBD2 as D (6 bases). The CDR3 is made up of 16 amino acids. Trimming pared 3 bases from V and 5 bases from J, leaving 19 bases between. CDR1 is SEHNR and CDR2 is FQNEAQ in the germline V gene (reference sequence).

This chain connects TRBV5-1 to TRBJ2-3; no firm D call. The CDR3 covers 18 residues. V was shortened by 1 base and J by 3 bases, with 21 bases between the two germline ends. The germline V gene encodes CDR1 SGHRS and CDR2 YFSETQ. CDR3 amino acids: CASSLSHRRAGLTDTQYF. The CDR3 DNA reads TGCGCCAGCAGCTTGTCGCACCGGAGAGCCGGGTTGACAGATACGCAGTATTTT. The full variable domain, with the rest looked up from reference TRBV5-1 and TRBJ2-3, is KAGVTQTPRYLIKTRGQQVTLSCSPISGHRSVSWYQQTPGQGLQFLFEYFSETQRNKGNFPGRFSGRQFSNSRSEMNVSTLELGDSALYLCASSLSHRRAGLTDTQYFGPGTRLTVL.

The V gene is TRBV14, the J gene TRBJ1-5; no clear D gene. The CDR3 has 11 amino acids. V lost 4 bases, J lost 9 bases, and 7 bases lay in between. The germline V gene has CDR1 SGHDN and CDR2 FVKESK. The CDR3 loop reads CASSPLWPQHF. In nucleotides, the CDR3 is TGTGCCAGCAGCCCCCTATGGCCCCAGCATTTT.

The chain recombines TRBV18 with TRBJ2-7; D unclear. The germline V and J ends were trimmed by 3 bases and 3 bases, with 15 bases remaining between them. Germline-derived CDR1 and CDR2 are KGHSH and LQKENI. The CDR3 runs 15 residues. The CDR3 DNA is TGTGCCAGCTCACCCGCGACCGTTTACGGCTACGAGCAGTACTTC. Its protein product is CASSPATVYGYEQYF.

This clone was seen ten or more times. V gene TRBV5-4 combines with J gene TRBJ1-2, with a tentative D call TRBD1 (5 bases). This CDR3 spans 13 amino acids. Looked up from germline, CDR1 is SGHNT and CDR2 is YYREEE (reference sequence). The V gene lost 4 bases and the J gene lost 6 bases, with 13 bases spanning the gap. This CDR3 is CASSLQVPHGYTF. CDR3 sequence (DNA): TGTGCCAGCAGCCTACAGGTTCCGCATGGCTACACCTTC. Supplemented by reference TRBV5-4 and TRBJ1-2, the full variable domain reads ETGVTQSPTHLIKTRGQQVTLRCSSQSGHNTVSWYQQALGQGPQFIFQYYREEENGRGNFPPRFSGLQFPNYSSELNVNALELDDSALYLCASSLQVPHGYTFGSGTRLTVV.

This clone was observed a handful of times. The V and J genes are TRBV5-5 and TRBJ1-1; a possible D gene is TRBD1 (6 bases). Trimming took off 3 bases at V and 2 bases at J, with 11 bases between the two ends. The germline CDR1 and CDR2 sequences are SGHKS and YYEKEE (reference sequence). The CDR3 has 14 residues. CDR3 coding DNA: TGTGCCAGCAGCTCCCGGGACACAAACACTGAAGCTTTCTTT. Amino acid sequence: CASSSRDTNTEAFF. Full variable domain (rest looked up from reference TRBV5-5 and TRBJ1-1): DAGVTQSPTHLIKTRGQQVTLRCSPISGHKSVSWYQQVLGQGPQFIFQYYEKEERGRGNFPDRFSARQFPNYSSELNVNALLLGDSALYLCASSSRDTNTEAFFGQGTRLTVV.

Remarks on this clone: It is likely a read error: a sequence one base away is far more abundant. This sequence joins TRBV20-1 and TRBJ1-1; D gene unclear. V was trimmed by 6 bases and J by 10 bases, leaving 9 bases between them. This CDR3 has 9 amino acids. Germline V gives CDR1 DFQATT, CDR2 SNEGSKA (reference sequence). CDR3 in amino acids: CSAGSAAFF. CDR3 in DNA: TGCAGTGCAGGGAGCGCAGCTTTCTTT.

This clone was detected a few times. This rearrangement joins TRBV18 to TRBJ2-3; D is undetermined. The V and J ends lost 2 bases and 6 bases respectively, with 15 bases between them. Germline CDR1 and CDR2: KGHSH and LQKENI. CDR3 length: 15 amino acids. The CDR3 sequence is CASSPDGRIKDTQYF. CDR3 bases: TGTGCCAGCTCACCAGACGGTAGAATCAAGGATACGCAGTATTTT. The entire variable domain, with the rest obtained from reference TRBV18 and TRBJ2-3, is as follows: NAGVMQNPRHLVRRRGQEARLRCSPMKGHSHVYWYRQLPEEGLKFMVYLQKENIIDESGMPKERFSAEFPKEGPSILRIQQVVRGDSAAYFCASSPDGRIKDTQYFGPGTRLTVL.

The table lists this clone with a few counts. The rearrangement links TRBV19 to TRBJ1-5; tentatively, D is TRBD1 (5 bases). V was pared by 5 bases and J by 6 bases, with 14 bases between. From germline, CDR1 is LNHDA and CDR2 SQIVND (reference sequence). This CDR3 spans 14 amino acids. CDR3 nucleotide sequence: TGTGCCAGTAGTTCCGCCGGGGGGGGTCAGCCCCAGCATTTT. It codes for CASSSAGGGQPQHF.

This clone was recorded at least ten times. This rearrangement joins TRBV28 to TRBJ1-5; a possible D gene is TRBD1 (5 bases). The CDR3 length is 14 residues. The V gene's germline CDR1 is MDHEN and CDR2 SYDVKM. V was shortened by 10 bases and J by 0 bases, with 13 bases between the two germline ends. The CDR3 coding sequence is TGTGCCACATGGACACTATATAGCAATCAGCCCCAGCATTTT. Translated: CATWTLYSNQPQHF.

The CDR3 coding sequence is TGCGCCAGCAGTGAGATGCCGCGAGCCTACAATGAGCAGTTCTTC. This gives the protein CASSEMPRAYNEQFF. V is TRBV10-2 and J is TRBJ2-1; D gene uncertain. This CDR3 is built from 15 residues. CDR1 is WSHSY and CDR2 is SAAADI in the germline V gene. V gave up 2 bases and J gave up 2 bases, with 10 bases separating them.

The J gene is TRBJ2-2, the V gene TRBV7-3; tentatively, D is TRBD1 (6 bases). The CDR3 is made up of 16 amino acids. Germline assignment: CDR1 SGHTA and CDR2 FQGTGA. V lost 5 bases to trimming and J lost 1 base, with 14 bases between them. The CDR3 DNA reads as TGTGCCAGCAGCCACAGGGTACCTAAGAACACCGGGGAGCTGTTTTTT. Amino acids: CASSHRVPKNTGELFF.

This chain uses TRBV19 with TRBJ2-2, with D unresolved. This CDR3 contains 12 residues. Trimming took off 6 bases at V and 8 bases at J, with 10 bases between the two ends. Per germline, CDR1 LNHDA and CDR2 SQIVND (reference sequence). The CDR3 sequence: CASRILAGELFF. The CDR3 DNA is TGTGCCAGTAGGATCCTGGCGGGGGAGCTGTTTTTT.